This T cell receptor beta chain was recovered during a study of control samples from healthy donors and cancer patients. Libraries were prepared by immunoSEQ multiplex PCR; TCRdb keeps only in-frame clonotypes and omits some of them. The sample consists of about 75,000 clones, approximately 88% of them appearing once. Sequenced: blood. The clonotype was recovered from a man in his fifties or sixties in good health.

CDR3 DNA sequence: TGTGCCAGCTCACCAGGAGACGTCCAAGCGGGGACCCAGTACTTC. Protein sequence: CASSPGDVQAGTQYF. This chain connects TRBV18 to TRBJ2-5, with a possible D match to TRBD2 (6 bases). V gave up 2 bases and J gave up 7 bases, with 17 bases separating them. Germline CDR1 KGHSH, CDR2 LQKENI. The CDR3 contains 15 residues.